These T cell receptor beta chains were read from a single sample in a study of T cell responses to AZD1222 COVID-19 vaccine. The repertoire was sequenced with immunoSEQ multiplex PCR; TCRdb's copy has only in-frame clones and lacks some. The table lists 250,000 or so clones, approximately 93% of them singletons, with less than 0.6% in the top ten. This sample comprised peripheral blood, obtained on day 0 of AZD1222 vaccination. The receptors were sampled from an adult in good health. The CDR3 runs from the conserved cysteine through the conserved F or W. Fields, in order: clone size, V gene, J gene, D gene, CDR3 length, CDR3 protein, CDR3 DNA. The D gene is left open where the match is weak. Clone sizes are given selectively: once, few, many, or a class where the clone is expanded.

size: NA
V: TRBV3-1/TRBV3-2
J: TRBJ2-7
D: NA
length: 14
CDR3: CASSQVSGSYEQYF
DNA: TGTGCCAGCAGCCAAGTTAGCGGATCCTACGAGCAGTACTTC

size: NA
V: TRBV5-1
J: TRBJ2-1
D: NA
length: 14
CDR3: CASRLGEVYNEQFF
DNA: TGCGCCAGCCGACTGGGCGAGGTGTACAATGAGCAGTTCTTC

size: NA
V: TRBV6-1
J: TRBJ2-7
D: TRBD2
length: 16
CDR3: CASSGTSGGKTYEQYF
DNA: TGTGCCAGCAGTGGGACTAGCGGGGGCAAAACCTACGAGCAGTACTTC

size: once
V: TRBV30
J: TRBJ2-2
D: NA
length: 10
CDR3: CAWRERELFF
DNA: TGTGCCTGGCGGGAGCGGGAGCTGTTTTTT

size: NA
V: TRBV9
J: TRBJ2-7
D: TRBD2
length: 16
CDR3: CASSVGLAGGSTEQYF
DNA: TGTGCCAGCAGCGTTGGACTAGCGGGAGGCTCCACCGAGCAGTACTTC

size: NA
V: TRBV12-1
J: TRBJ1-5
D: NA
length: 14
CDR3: CASSFEGKDQPQHF
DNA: TGTGCCAGCAGCTTTGAAGGGAAAGACCAGCCCCAGCATTTT

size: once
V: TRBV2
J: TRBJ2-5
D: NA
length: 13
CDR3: CASSKGREETQYF
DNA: TGTGCCAGCAGTAAGGGTCGAGAAGAGACCCAGTACTTC

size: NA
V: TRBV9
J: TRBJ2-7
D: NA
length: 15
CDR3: CASSVVGGRPYEQYF
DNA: TGTGCCAGCAGCGTAGTAGGGGGGCGCCCCTACGAGCAGTACTTC

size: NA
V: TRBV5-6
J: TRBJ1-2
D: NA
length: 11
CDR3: CASSALYGYTF
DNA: TGTGCCAGCAGCGCCCTTTATGGCTACACCTTC

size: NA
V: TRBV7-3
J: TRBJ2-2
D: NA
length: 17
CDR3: CASSLLTAPLNTGELFF
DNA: TGTGCCAGCAGCTTACTGACAGCCCCCTTGAACACCGGGGAGCTGTTTTTT

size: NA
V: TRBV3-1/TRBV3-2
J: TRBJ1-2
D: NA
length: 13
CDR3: CASAEASGWGYTF
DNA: TGTGCCAGCGCAGAAGCTTCCGGGTGGGGCTACACCTTC

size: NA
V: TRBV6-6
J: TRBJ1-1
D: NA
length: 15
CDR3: CASILGPLGSTEAFF
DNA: TGTGCCAGCATCCTCGGGCCTCTGGGGAGCACTGAAGCTTTCTTT

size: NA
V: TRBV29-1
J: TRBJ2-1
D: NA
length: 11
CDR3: CSVDRGDEQFF
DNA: TGCAGCGTTGACAGGGGCGATGAGCAGTTCTTC

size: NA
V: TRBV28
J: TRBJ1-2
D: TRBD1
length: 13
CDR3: CASSFGTGGGYTF
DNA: TGTGCCAGCAGTTTCGGAACAGGGGGCGGCTACACCTTC

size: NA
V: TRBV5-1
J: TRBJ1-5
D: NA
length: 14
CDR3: CASSLGEVNQPQHF
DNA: TGCGCCAGCAGCTTGGGGGAGGTCAATCAGCCCCAGCATTTT

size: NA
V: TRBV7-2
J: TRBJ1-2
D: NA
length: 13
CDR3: CASSGRQNYGYTF
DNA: TGTGCCAGCAGCGGACGACAGAACTATGGCTACACCTTC

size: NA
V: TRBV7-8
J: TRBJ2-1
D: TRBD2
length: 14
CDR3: CASSPWRGGNEQFF
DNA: TGTGCCAGCAGCCCTTGGCGGGGGGGCAATGAGCAGTTCTTC

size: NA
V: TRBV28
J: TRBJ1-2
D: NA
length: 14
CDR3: CAVPRQPGSYGYTF
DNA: TGTGCCGTCCCAAGACAGCCGGGTAGCTATGGCTACACCTTC

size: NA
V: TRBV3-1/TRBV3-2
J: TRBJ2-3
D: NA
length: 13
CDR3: CASSQDYGDTQYF
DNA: TGTGCCAGCAGCCAAGATTACGGGGATACGCAGTATTTT

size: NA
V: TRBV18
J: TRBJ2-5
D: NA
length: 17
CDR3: CASSPQQAGTSQETQYF
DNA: TGTGCCAGCTCACCACAACAAGCGGGGACATCCCAAGAGACCCAGTACTTC

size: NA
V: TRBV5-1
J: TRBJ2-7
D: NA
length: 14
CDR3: CASRSSQGLGEQYF
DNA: TGCGCCAGCAGATCGTCCCAGGGGTTGGGCGAGCAGTACTTC

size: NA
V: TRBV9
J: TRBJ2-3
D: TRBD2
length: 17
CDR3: CASSVGRASGATDTQYF
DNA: TGTGCCAGCAGCGTAGGCAGGGCTAGCGGGGCAACAGATACGCAGTATTTT

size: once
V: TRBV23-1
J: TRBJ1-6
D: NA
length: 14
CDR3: CASSLRHQDSPLHF
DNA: TGCGCCAGCAGTCTACGGCATCAGGATTCACCCCTCCACTTT

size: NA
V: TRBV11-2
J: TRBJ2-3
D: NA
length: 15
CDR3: CASSSPLWGTDTQYF
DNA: TGTGCCAGCAGCTCCCCTCTCTGGGGCACAGATACGCAGTATTTT

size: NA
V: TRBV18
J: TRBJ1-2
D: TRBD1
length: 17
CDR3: CASSPARQGAGGYGYTF
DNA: TGTGCCAGCTCACCTGCCAGACAGGGGGCGGGAGGCTATGGCTACACCTTC

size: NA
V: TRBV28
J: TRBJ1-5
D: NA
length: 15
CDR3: CASSSDRLLYQPQHF
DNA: TGTGCCAGCAGCTCCGACAGGTTACTCTATCAGCCCCAGCATTTT

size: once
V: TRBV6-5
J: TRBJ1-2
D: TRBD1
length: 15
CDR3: CASSYSTGGVNGYTF
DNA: TGTGCCAGCAGTTACTCGACAGGGGGGGTTAACGGCTACACCTTC

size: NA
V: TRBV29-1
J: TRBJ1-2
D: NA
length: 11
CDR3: CSVVSGYGYTF
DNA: TGCAGCGTTGTATCTGGTTATGGCTACACCTTC